Only one count was recorded for the clone carrying this T cell receptor beta chain. The source of the sample is a study of beta chain features in type 1 diabetes. What was sequenced were expressed TCRB transcripts, since all of the isolated RNA had been reverse transcribed. The method was immunoSEQ multiplex PCR; TCRdb's version includes in-frame clones alone and lacks a portion of them. The repertoire has around 250,000 clones, 25% to 35% of them found once; the top ten carry 3% to 4%. The CDR3 consists of 14 residues. Germline V gene sequence: CDR1 MNHEY, CDR2 SVGAGI. V was trimmed by 5 bases and J by 1 base, leaving 11 bases between them.

This receptor was taken from a man aged 25 to 40 in good health. The sample consisted of central memory CD4+ T cells from blood. The rearrangement joins TRBV6-5 to TRBJ1-1; D gene unclear. The CDR3 DNA follows: TGTGCCAGCAGTCCCGGACGTGGGAACACTGAAGCTTTCTTT. This gives the protein CASSPGRGNTEAFF.